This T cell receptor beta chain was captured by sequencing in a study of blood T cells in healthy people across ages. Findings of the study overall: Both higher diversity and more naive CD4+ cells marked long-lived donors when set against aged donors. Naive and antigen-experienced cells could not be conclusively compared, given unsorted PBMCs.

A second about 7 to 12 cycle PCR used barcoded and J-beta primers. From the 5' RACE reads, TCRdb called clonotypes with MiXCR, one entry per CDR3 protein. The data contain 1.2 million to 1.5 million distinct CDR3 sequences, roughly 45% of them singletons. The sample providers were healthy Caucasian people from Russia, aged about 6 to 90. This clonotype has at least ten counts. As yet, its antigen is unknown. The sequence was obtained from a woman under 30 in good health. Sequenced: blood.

CDR3 nucleotides: TGCAGCTTCCGGACGGACGATAGCAATCAGCCCCAGCATTTT. Translating it yields CSFRTDDSNQPQHF. The V and J genes are TRBV29-1 and TRBJ1-5, with D hard to call. Germline V CDR1 and CDR2: SQVTM, ANQGSEA. The V end was cut by 8 bases, the J end by 0 bases, with 14 bases between. The CDR3 extends over 14 amino acids. The full variable domain, completed using reference TRBV29-1 and TRBJ1-5, is SAVISQKPSRDICQRGTSLTIQCQVDSQVTMMFWYRQQPGQSLTLIATANQGSEATYESGFVIDKFPISRPNLTFSTLTVSNMSPEDSSIYLCSFRTDDSNQPQHFGDGTRLSIL.